The 9 T cell receptor beta chains in this list originate from one sample, sequenced in a study of blood T cell repertoires in COVID-19. Using immunoSEQ multiplex PCR, the repertoire was profiled, and TCRdb retains in-frame clones only, with some absent. Here the sample spans around 420,000 clones, 88% being singletons. The specimen sequenced was PBMCs or T cells enriched from blood (not recorded which). These receptors originate from a woman aged 40 to 50 with acute COVID-19.

This clone was counted a few times. The chain uses TRBV24-1 and TRBJ1-2; 7 bases are shared with TRBD1. J gave up 5 bases and V 6 bases, and 11 bases lay outside the gene matches. The germline V gene has CDR1 KGHDR and CDR2 SFDVKD. This CDR3 is built from 15 residues. For the CDR3, the DNA is TGTGCCACCAGTTCCTCCCGGGACAGACTATATGGCTACACCTTC. Its translation: CATSSSRDRLYGYTF.

V and J are TRBV15 and TRBJ1-6; unclear D gene. Germline loops: CDR1 LNHNV, CDR2 YYDKDF (reference sequence). V was shortened by 0 bases and J by 7 bases, with 4 bases between the two germline ends. The CDR3 runs 13 residues. For the CDR3, the DNA is TGTGCCACCAGCAGAGATAGCAATTCACCCCTCCACTTT. It specifies CATSRDSNSPLHF.

This sequence joins TRBV5-6 and TRBJ2-1; D remains ambiguous. V lost 4 bases and J 10 bases, leaving 15 bases between the germline ends. CDR3 length: 13 residues. The germline V gene encodes CDR1 SGHDT and CDR2 YYEEEE. CDR3 in DNA: TGTGCCAGCAGCGGTTATTCAGCAGGAGAGCAGTTCTTC. This codes for CASSGYSAGEQFF.

The gene calls are TRBV5-8 and TRBJ1-1; possibly TRBD1 for D (5 bases). Trimming removed 4 bases at V and 4 bases at J, with 14 bases between. This CDR3 spans 14 amino acids. Germline CDR1 and CDR2: SGHTS and YDEGEE. The DNA for the CDR3 is TGTGCCAGCAGCATCGGGGGGAGGGTCACTGAAGCTTTCTTT. Protein sequence: CASSIGGRVTEAFF.

J is TRBJ2-1 and V is TRBV6-5; the D is unclear. Trimming left V 0 bases short and J 6 bases short, with 15 bases between. This CDR3 comprises 16 residues. Germline V gene sequence: CDR1 MNHEY, CDR2 SVGAGI. The chain's CDR3 is CASSYSPSLPLNEQFF. CDR3 nucleotides: TGTGCCAGCAGTTACTCTCCGTCCCTACCGCTCAATGAGCAGTTCTTC.

This chain joins TRBV18 and TRBJ2-6, with TRBD1 matching over 8 bases. Germline-derived CDR1 and CDR2 are KGHSH and LQKENI. This CDR3 spans 17 amino acids. J gave up 0 bases and V 2 bases, and 3 bases lay outside the gene matches. CDR3 DNA sequence: TGTGCCAGCTCACCAGGACAGGGATACTCTGGGGCCAACGTCCTGACTTTC. Residues: CASSPGQGYSGANVLTF. The full variable domain, its missing parts supplied by reference TRBV18 and TRBJ2-6, is NAGVMQNPRHLVRRRGQEARLRCSPMKGHSHVYWYRQLPEEGLKFMVYLQKENIIDESGMPKERFSAEFPKEGPSILRIQQVVRGDSAAYFCASSPGQGYSGANVLTFGAGSRLTVL.

V and J are TRBV5-1 and TRBJ2-3; no reliable D call. Germline V gene sequence: CDR1 SGHRS, CDR2 YFSETQ. Trimming pared 0 bases from V and 0 bases from J, leaving 8 bases between. The CDR3 length is 15 residues. Here the CDR3 reads CASSLGAWSTDTQYF. The CDR3 DNA is TGCGCCAGCAGCTTGGGAGCGTGGAGCACAGATACGCAGTATTTT.

In its sample, this clone was seen a few times. This rearrangement joins TRBV2 to TRBJ2-7; tentative D call: TRBD2 (6 bases). The CDR3 covers 12 residues. Trimming took off 8 bases at V and 4 bases at J, with 12 bases between the two ends. Germline V lookup: CDR1 SNHLY, CDR2 FYNNEI. As DNA, the CDR3 is TGTGCCAGCTTCCGTGGGGGGTACGAGCAGTACTTC. Encoded protein: CASFRGGYEQYF.

The chain employs TRBV10-3 and TRBJ2-7; the D gene is possibly TRBD1 (6 bases). The CDR3 covers 15 residues. Germline V gene sequence: CDR1 ENHRY, CDR2 SYGVKD. V was pared by 3 bases and J by 1 base, with 13 bases between. The CDR3 reads CAISDGRDMSYEQYF. The CDR3 DNA sequence: TGTGCCATCAGTGATGGTCGGGACATGTCCTACGAGCAGTACTTC.